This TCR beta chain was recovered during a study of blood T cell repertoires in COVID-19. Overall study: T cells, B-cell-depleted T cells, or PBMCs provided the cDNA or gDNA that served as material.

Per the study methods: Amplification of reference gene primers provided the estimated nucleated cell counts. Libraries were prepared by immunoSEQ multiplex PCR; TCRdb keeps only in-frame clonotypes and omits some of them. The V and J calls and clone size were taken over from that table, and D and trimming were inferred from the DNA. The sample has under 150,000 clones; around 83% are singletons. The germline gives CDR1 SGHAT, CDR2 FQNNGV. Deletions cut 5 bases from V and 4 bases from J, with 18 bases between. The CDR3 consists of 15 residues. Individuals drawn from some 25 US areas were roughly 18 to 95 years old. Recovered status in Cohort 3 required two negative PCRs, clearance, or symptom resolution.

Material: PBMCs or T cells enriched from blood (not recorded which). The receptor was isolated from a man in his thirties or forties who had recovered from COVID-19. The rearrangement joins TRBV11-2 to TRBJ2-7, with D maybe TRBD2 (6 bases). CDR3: CASSPGTDPRYEQYF. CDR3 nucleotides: TGTGCCAGCAGCCCCGGGACTGACCCTCGATACGAGCAGTACTTC.